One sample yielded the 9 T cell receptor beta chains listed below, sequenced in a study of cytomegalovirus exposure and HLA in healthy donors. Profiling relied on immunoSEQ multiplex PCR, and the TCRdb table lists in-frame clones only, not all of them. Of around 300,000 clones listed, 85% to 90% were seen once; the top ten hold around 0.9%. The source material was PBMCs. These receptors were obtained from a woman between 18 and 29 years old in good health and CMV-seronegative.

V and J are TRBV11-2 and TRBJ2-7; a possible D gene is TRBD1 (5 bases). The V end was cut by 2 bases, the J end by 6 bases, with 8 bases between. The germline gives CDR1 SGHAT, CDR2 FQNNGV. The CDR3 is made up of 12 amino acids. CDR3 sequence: CASSLTQGEQYF. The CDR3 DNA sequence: TGTGCCAGCAGCTTAACTCAGGGCGAGCAGTACTTC.

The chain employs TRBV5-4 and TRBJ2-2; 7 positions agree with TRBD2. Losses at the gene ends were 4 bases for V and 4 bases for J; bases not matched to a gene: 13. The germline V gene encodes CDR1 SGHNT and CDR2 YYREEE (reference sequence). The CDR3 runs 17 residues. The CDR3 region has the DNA TGTGCCAGCAGCCAAAGTATTGGGAGGGCCGGCACCGGGGAGCTGTTTTTT. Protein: CASSQSIGRAGTGELFF.

For the CDR3, the DNA is TGCGCCAGCAGCTTGGATTTAAGCGGGAGAGGGGGGGAGCAGTACTTC. Protein: CASSLDLSGRGGEQYF. The rearrangement uses TRBV5-1 and TRBJ2-7; 8 nucleotides line up with TRBD2. V shed 0 bases and J 7 bases; nucleotides not matched to a gene: 12. CDR3 length: 16 residues. Germline loops: CDR1 SGHRS, CDR2 YFSETQ.

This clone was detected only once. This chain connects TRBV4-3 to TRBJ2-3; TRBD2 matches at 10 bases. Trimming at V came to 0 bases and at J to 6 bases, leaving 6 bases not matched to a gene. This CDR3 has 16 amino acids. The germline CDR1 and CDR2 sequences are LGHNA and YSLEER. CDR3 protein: CASSQDLSGRADTQYF. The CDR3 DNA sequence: TGCGCCAGCAGCCAAGATCTCAGCGGGAGGGCTGATACGCAGTATTTT.

CDR3 coding DNA: TGTGCCAGCAGTTTAGGCTCAACGCAGTATTTT. Its protein product is CASSLGSTQYF. This rearrangement joins TRBV27 to TRBJ2-3; the D is unclear. With 2 bases removed from V and 9 bases from J, the gap between germline ends came to 6 bases. Germline V gene data show CDR1 as MNHEY and CDR2 as SMNVEV (reference sequence). The CDR3 runs 11 residues.

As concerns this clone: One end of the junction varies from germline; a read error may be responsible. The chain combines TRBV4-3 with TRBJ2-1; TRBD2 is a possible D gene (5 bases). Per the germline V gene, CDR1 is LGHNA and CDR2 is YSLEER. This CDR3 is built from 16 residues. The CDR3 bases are TGCGCCAGCAGCCAAGATCGGAGGTTCTCCCACAATGAGCAGTTCTTC. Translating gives CASSQDRRFSHNEQFF.

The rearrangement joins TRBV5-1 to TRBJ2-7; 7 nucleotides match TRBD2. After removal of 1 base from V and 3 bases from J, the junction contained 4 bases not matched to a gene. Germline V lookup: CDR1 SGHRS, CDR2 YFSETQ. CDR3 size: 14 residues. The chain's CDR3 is CASSLSGDVYEQYF. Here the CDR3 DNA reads TGCGCCAGCAGCTTGAGCGGGGACGTCTACGAGCAGTACTTC.

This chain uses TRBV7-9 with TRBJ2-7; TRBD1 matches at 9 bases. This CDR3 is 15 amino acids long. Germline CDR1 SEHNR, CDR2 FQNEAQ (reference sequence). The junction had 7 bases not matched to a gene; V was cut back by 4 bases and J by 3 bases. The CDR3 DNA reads TGTGCCAGCAGCTACCCGGGACAGGGAAACTACGAGCAGTACTTC. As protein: CASSYPGQGNYEQYF.

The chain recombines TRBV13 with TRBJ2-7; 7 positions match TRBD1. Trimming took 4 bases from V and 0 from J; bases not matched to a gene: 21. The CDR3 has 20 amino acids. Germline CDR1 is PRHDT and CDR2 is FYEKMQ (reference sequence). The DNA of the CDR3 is TGTGCCAGCAGCTGGGGAACCTACGCTTACCGGGACAGCCACTCCTACGAGCAGTACTTC. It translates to CASSWGTYAYRDSHSYEQYF.